This T cell receptor beta chain was sequenced for a study of T cells in localized non-small cell lung cancer. Study-level points and caveats: Density of T cells in blood, when higher, went with longer overall survival. Compared with tumor, uninvolved adjacent lung displayed greater T cell clonality, ranking highest overall. Adjacent lung was found to contain a median roughly 58 of the top 100 tumor clones. Heterogeneity remains possible because sequencing was limited to only one tumor region.

The table came from immunoSEQ multiplex PCR; TCRdb's copy has only in-frame clones and leaves some out. The sample lists 16,000 or so clones; around 88% were seen once. This CDR3 contains 16 residues. Per germline, CDR1 MGHRA and CDR2 YSYEKL. V was pared by 4 bases and J by 6 bases, with 11 bases of the junction left unmatched. Comment on this clone: The antigen is unknown.

The sequencing here drew on peripheral blood, taken before any cancer treatment. The clonotype originates from a male donor at least 60 years old with stage II squamous cell lung carcinoma. The V call is TRBV4-1, the J call TRBJ2-3, with 9 positions matching TRBD1. This CDR3 is CASSPPFTGGDDTQYF. For the CDR3, the DNA is TGCGCCAGCAGCCCCCCGTTCACAGGGGGCGACGATACGCAGTATTTT.